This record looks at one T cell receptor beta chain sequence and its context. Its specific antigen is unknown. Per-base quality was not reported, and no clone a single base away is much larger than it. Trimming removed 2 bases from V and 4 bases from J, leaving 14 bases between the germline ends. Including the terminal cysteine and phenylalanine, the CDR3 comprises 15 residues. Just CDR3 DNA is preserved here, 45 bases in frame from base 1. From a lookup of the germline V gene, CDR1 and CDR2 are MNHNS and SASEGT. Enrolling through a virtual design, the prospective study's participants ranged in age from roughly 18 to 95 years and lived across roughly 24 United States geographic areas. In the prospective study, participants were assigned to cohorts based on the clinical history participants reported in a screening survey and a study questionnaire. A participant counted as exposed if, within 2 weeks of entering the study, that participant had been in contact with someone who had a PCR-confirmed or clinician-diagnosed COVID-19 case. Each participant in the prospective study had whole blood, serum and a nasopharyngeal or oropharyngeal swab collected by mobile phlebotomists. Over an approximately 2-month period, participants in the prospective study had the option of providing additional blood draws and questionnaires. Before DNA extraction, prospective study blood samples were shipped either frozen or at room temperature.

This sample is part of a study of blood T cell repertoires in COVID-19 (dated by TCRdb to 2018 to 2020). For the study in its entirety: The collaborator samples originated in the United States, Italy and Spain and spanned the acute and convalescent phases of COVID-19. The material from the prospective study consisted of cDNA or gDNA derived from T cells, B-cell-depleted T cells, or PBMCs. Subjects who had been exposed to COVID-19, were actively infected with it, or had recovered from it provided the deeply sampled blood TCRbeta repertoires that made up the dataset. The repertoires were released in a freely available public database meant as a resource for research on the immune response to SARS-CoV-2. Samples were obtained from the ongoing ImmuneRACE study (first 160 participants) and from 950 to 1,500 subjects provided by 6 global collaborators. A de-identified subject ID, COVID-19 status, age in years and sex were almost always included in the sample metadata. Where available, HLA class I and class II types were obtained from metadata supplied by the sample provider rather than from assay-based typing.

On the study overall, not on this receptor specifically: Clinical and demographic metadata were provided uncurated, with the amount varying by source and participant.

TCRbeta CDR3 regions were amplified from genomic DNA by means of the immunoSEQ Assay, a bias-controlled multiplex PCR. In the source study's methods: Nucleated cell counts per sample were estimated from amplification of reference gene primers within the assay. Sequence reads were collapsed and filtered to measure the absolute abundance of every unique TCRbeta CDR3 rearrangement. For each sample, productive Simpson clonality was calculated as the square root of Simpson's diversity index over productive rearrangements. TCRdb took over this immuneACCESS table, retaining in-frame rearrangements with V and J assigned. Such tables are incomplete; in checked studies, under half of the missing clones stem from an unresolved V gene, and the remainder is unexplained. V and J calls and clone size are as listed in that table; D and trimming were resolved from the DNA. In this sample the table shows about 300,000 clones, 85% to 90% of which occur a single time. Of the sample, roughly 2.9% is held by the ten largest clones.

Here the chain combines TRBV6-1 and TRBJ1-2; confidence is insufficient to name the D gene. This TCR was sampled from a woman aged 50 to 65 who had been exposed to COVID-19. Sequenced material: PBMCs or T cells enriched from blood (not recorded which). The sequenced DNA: TGTGCCAGCAGTGAATCGATCGGGAGCCCCTATGGCTACACCTTC. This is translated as CASSESIGSPYGYTF.